This T cell receptor beta chain was sequenced in a study of CD8 T cells in ankylosing spondylitis. TCRdb fed the 5' RACE reads into MiXCR, producing one record per CDR3 protein. This table holds roughly 180,000 distinct CDR3 sequences, 10% to 15% found once. This clonotype was seen a handful of times. Sequencing used blood, either unsorted or a sorted T cell fraction (not recorded which). The clonotype comes from a female donor with ankylosing spondylitis or in good health (not recorded which).

The CDR3 DNA sequence: TGTGCCAGCACCCGAGCGGGCGGAGCCCACGAGCAGTACTTC. It is translated as CASTRAGGAHEQYF. This sequence joins TRBV3-1 and TRBJ2-7, with D possibly matching TRBD2 (6 bases). Germline CDR1 LGHDT, CDR2 YNNKEL (reference sequence). V was shortened by 7 bases and J by 5 bases, with 18 bases between the two germline ends. The CDR3 totals 14 residues.